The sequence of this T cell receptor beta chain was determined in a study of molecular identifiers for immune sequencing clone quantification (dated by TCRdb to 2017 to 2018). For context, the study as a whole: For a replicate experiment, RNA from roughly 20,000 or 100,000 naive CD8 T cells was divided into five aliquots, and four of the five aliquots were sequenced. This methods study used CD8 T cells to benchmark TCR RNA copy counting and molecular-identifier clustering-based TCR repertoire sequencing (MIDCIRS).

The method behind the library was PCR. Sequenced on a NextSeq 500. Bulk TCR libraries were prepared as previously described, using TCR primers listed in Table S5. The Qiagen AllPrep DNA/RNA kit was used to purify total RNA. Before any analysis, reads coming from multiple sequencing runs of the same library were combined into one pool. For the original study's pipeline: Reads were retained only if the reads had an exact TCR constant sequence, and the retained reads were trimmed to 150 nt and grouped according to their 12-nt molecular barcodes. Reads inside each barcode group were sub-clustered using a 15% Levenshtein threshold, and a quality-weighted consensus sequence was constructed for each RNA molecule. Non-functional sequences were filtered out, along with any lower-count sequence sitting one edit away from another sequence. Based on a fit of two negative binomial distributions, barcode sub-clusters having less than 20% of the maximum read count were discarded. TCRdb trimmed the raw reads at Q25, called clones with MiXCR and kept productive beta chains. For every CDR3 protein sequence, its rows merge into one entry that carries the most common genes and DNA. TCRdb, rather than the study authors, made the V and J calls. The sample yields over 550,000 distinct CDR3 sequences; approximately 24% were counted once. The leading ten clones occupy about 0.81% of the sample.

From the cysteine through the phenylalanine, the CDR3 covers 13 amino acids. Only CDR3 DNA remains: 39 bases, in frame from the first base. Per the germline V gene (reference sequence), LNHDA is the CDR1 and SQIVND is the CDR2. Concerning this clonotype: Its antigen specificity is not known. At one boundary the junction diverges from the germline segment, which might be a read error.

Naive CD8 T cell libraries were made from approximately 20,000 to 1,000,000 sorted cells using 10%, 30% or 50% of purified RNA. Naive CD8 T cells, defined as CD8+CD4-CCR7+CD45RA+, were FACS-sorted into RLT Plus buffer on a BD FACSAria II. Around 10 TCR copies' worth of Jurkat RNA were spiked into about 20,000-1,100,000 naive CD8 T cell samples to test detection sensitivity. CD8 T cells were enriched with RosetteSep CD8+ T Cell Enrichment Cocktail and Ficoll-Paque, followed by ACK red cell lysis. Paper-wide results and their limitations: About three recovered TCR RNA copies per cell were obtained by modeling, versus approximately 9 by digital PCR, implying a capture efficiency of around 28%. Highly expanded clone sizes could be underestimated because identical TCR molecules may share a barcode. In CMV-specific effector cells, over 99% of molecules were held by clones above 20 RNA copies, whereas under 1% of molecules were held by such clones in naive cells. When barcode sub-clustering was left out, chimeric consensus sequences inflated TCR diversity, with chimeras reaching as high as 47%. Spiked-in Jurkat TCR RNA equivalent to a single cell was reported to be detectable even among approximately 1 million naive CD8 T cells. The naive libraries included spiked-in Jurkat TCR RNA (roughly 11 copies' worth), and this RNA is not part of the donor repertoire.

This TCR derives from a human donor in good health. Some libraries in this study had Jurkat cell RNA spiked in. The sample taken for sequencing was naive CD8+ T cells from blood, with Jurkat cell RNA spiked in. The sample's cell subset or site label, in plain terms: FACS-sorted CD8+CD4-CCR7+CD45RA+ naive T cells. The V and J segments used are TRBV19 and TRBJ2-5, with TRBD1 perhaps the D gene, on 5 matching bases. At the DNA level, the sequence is TGTGCCAGTAGTGCCTACCCTTTGGGGCATTTGGCCTTC. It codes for CASSAYPLGHLAF. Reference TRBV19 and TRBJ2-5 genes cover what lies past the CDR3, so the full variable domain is DGGITQSPKYLFRKEGQNVTLSCEQNLNHDAMYWYRQDPGQGLRLIYYSQIVNDFQKGDIAEGYSVSREKKESFPLTVTSAQKNPTAFYLCASSAYPLGHLAFGPGTRLLVL.